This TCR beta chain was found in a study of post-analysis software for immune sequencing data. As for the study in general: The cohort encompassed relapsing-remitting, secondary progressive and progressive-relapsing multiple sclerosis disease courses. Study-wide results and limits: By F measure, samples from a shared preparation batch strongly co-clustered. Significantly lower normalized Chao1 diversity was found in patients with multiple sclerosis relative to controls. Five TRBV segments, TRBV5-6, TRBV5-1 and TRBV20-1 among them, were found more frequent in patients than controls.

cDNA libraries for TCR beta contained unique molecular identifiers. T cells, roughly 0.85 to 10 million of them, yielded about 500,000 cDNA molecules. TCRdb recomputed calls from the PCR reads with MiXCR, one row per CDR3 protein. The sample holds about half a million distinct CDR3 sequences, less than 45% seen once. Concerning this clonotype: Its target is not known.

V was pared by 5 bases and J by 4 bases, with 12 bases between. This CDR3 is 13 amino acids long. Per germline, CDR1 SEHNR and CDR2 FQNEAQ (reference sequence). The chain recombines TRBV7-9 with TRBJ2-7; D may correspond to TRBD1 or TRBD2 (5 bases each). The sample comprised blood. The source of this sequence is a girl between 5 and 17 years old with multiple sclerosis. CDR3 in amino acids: CASSGDGLYEQYF. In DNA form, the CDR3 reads TGTGCCAGCAGCGGGGACGGACTTTACGAGCAGTACTTC. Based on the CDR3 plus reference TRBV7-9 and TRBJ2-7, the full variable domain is DTGVSQNPRHKITKRGQNVTFRCDPISEHNRLYWYRQTLGQGPEFLTYFQNEAQLEKSRLLSDRFSAERPKGSFSTLEIQRTEQGDSAMYLCASSGDGLYEQYFGPGTRLTVT.